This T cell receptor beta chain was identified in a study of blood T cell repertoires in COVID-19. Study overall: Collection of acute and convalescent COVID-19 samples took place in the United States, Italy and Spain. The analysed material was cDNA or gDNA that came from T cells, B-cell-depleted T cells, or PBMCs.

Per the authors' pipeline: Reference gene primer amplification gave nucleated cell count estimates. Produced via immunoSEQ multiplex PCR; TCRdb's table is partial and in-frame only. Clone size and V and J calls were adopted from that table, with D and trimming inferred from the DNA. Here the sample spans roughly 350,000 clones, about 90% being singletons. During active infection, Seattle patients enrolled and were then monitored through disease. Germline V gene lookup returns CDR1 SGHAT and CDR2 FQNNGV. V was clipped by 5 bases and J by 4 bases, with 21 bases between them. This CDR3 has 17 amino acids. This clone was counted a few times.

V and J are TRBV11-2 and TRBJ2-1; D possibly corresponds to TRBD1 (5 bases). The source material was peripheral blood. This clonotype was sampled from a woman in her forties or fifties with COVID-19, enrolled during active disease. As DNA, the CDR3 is TGTGCCAGCAGCCCAGAGACGGACACGAACTTTTACAATGAGCAGTTCTTC. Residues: CASSPETDTNFYNEQFF.